These 8 T cell receptor beta chains were sequenced from one sample in a study of blood T cell repertoires in COVID-19. Only in-frame clones appear in the TCRdb table, and some are missing; sequencing was by immunoSEQ multiplex PCR. This table holds under 450,000 clones, approximately 90% found once. Sequencing was performed on PBMCs or T cells enriched from blood (not recorded which). The receptors were gathered from a middle-aged woman who had been exposed to COVID-19.

With respect to this clone: Relative to the germline gene, one junction end is altered; a read error may explain this. The CDR3 loop is CASSQGGVSRYGYTF. For the CDR3, the DNA is TGTGCCAGCAGTCAAGGGGGGGTTTCAAGGTATGGCTACACCTTC. The rearrangement joins TRBV3-1 (or the pseudogene TRBV3-2) to TRBJ1-2; a weak D match, TRBD1 (6 bases). Germline loops: CDR1 LGHDT, CDR2 YNNKEL (reference sequence). This CDR3 is 15 amino acids long.

V and J are TRBV7-9 and TRBJ1-1, with D maybe TRBD1 (5 bases). V was shortened by 4 bases and J by 1 base, with 10 bases between the two germline ends. This CDR3 region has 14 residues. Germline CDR1 and CDR2: SEHNR and FQNEAQ (reference sequence). Here the CDR3 reads CASSSGRANTEAFF. CDR3 bases: TGTGCCAGCAGCTCCGGCAGGGCGAACACTGAAGCTTTCTTT. Using reference TRBV7-9 and TRBJ1-1 for the parts outside the CDR3, the full variable domain is DTGVSQNPRHKITKRGQNVTFRCDPISEHNRLYWYRQTLGQGPEFLTYFQNEAQLEKSRLLSDRFSAERPKGSFSTLEIQRTEQGDSAMYLCASSSGRANTEAFFGQGTRLTVV.

The chain carries TRBV14 and TRBJ2-7; 10 bases fit TRBD2. Trimming at V came to 4 bases and at J to 1 base, leaving 10 bases not matched to a gene. CDR1 and CDR2 (germline): SGHDN, FVKESK. The CDR3 is 17 amino acids. The CDR3: CASSPFSGTSVSYEQYF. The CDR3 DNA reads TGTGCCAGCAGCCCGTTCTCCGGGACTAGCGTTTCCTACGAGCAGTACTTC.

The V and J genes are TRBV12-3 or TRBV12-4 and TRBJ2-7, with a tentative D call TRBD1 (6 bases). The CDR3 runs 12 residues. The V and J ends lost 7 bases and 4 bases respectively, with 11 bases between them. In nucleotides, the CDR3 is TGTGCCAGCACCCTTAGGGGGTACGAGCAGTACTTC. It specifies CASTLRGYEQYF.

The chain combines TRBV19 with TRBJ1-1, with 7 bases identical to TRBD1. The CDR3 length is 15 residues. Germline V gene lookup returns CDR1 LNHDA and CDR2 SQIVND (reference sequence). With V trimmed by 6 bases and J by 0 bases, 7 bases remained unmatched. The DNA of the CDR3 is TGTGCCAGTAGGGAAGGGGGCACTATGAACACTGAAGCTTTCTTT. Translated, it gives CASREGGTMNTEAFF.

This rearrangement joins TRBV15 to TRBJ1-1, with D maybe TRBD1 (6 bases). The germline CDR1 and CDR2 sequences are LNHNV and YYDKDF (reference sequence). Between the trimmed V and J ends, which lost 5 bases and 3 bases, there was a span of 16 bases. The CDR3 covers 15 residues. The CDR3 protein is CATSARKGGDTEAFF. The CDR3 region has the DNA TGTGCCACCAGCGCCCGAAAAGGGGGGGACACTGAAGCTTTCTTT.

The V and J genes are TRBV6-2 or TRBV6-3 and TRBJ1-5; D is perhaps TRBD1 (6 bases). In germline, CDR1 is MNHEY, CDR2 SVGEGT. The CDR3 loop spans 17 amino acids. Trimming pared 4 bases from V and 0 bases from J, leaving 16 bases between. In DNA, the CDR3 is TGTGCCAGCAGTTTACGGGCGACAGGTTATAGCAATCAGCCCCAGCATTTT. This sequence encodes CASSLRATGYSNQPQHF.

V and J are TRBV5-1 and TRBJ1-1; TRBD1 is a possible D gene (6 bases). Germline V CDR1 and CDR2: SGHRS, YFSETQ. V was clipped by 10 bases and J by 7 bases, with 20 bases between them. This CDR3 has 13 residues. CDR3 DNA: TGCGCCTCCCCGGGACACCGGAATGATGAAGCTTTCTTT. As protein: CASPGHRNDEAFF.